The next 29 T cell receptor beta chains were all read from a single sample in a study of blood T cell repertoires in COVID-19. Some clones are missing from TCRdb's copy, which holds only in-frame ones; the method was immunoSEQ multiplex PCR. Here the sample spans over 200,000 clones, more than 80% being singletons. The sample comprised peripheral blood. The receptor set was obtained from a man aged 25 to 40 with COVID-19, enrolled during active disease.

The chain is built from TRBV10-3 and TRBJ1-4, with TRBD1 identical over 7 bases. Germline V gives CDR1 ENHRY, CDR2 SYGVKD. The J segment lost 8 bases and the V segment lost 0 bases, leaving 15 bases of the junction unmatched. The CDR3 totals 18 residues. In DNA, the CDR3 is TGTGCCATCAGTGAGTCTAAGATCCGGGACAGAGGTGCCGAAAAACTGTTTTTT. Translated: CAISESKIRDRGAEKLFF.

This clone has only one observation. The rearrangement uses TRBV6-1 and TRBJ1-1; 11 bases map to TRBD1. Germline V gene data show CDR1 as MNHNS and CDR2 as SASEGT. This CDR3 contains 16 residues. The junction had 8 bases not matched to a gene; V was cut back by 4 bases and J by 4 bases. CDR3 in amino acids: CASSGTGGAWGTEAFF. CDR3 nucleotide sequence: TGTGCCAGCAGTGGGACAGGGGGCGCTTGGGGCACTGAAGCTTTCTTT.

The gene calls are TRBV3-1 (or the pseudogene TRBV3-2) and TRBJ1-2; D perhaps matches TRBD1 (6 bases). Trimming removed 0 bases from V and 7 bases from J, with 27 bases in between. Germline loops: CDR1 LGHDT, CDR2 YNNKEL (reference sequence). CDR3 length equals 19 residues. CDR3 in DNA: TGTGCCAGCAGCCAAGAACCTTTCGGGCGACAGGTCTTTAAGACTGGCTACACCTTC. This gives the protein CASSQEPFGRQVFKTGYTF.

The rearrangement links TRBV5-1 to TRBJ2-3, with 10 bases identical to TRBD2. Germline values: CDR1 SGHRS, CDR2 YFSETQ. The V gene end was trimmed by 1 base and the J gene end by 2 bases; junction bases not matched to a gene: 10. CDR3 length equals 18 residues. The CDR3 loop reads CASSLRPSGGSATDTQYF. CDR3 DNA: TGCGCCAGCAGCTTGCGCCCTAGCGGGGGTAGCGCCACAGATACGCAGTATTTT.

V gene TRBV7-8 combines with J gene TRBJ1-2; D gene uncertain. Trimming shortened V by 0 bases and J by 4 bases, and 6 bases separated the two germline ends. Germline V lookup: CDR1 SGHVS, CDR2 FQNEAQ. The CDR3 loop spans 13 amino acids. CDR3 loop: CASSLAQLYGYTF. The CDR3, as DNA: TGTGCCAGCAGCTTAGCACAGCTCTATGGCTACACCTTC.

The chain has TRBV28 and TRBJ2-7, with a tentative D call TRBD1 (5 bases). CDR1 and CDR2 from the germline V gene are MDHEN and SYDVKM. The CDR3 has 15 residues. The V end was cut by 4 bases, the J end by 0 bases, with 13 bases between. The CDR3 is CASSSRHRISYEQYF. The CDR3 bases are TGTGCCAGCAGTTCACGGCACAGGATCTCCTACGAGCAGTACTTC.

V gene TRBV7-3 combines with J gene TRBJ2-1; 13 bases agree with TRBD2. CDR3 length: 15 residues. Looked up from germline, CDR1 is SGHTA and CDR2 is FQGTGA. The trim removed 3 bases at V and 6 bases at J, leaving 2 bases unmatched. CDR3 in DNA: TGTGCCAGCAGCTTTACTAGCGGGAGGGCCAATGAGCAGTTCTTC. This codes for CASSFTSGRANEQFF.

The gene calls are TRBV7-2 and TRBJ2-2, with 11 bases fitting TRBD2. This CDR3 contains 15 residues. Germline CDR1 and CDR2: SGHTA and FQGNSA. V shed 8 bases, J shed 4 bases, and the junction held 6 bases outside the gene matches. CDR3 residues: CASLLAGVRTGELFF. The CDR3 DNA follows: TGTGCCAGCCTACTAGCGGGAGTCCGCACCGGGGAGCTGTTTTTT.

This chain joins TRBV19 and TRBJ2-7; 9 bases map to TRBD1. With 6 bases clipped from V and 2 bases from J, the junction kept 8 bases outside the gene matches. CDR3 size: 15 residues. Germline V CDR1 and CDR2: LNHDA, SQIVND (reference sequence). Here the CDR3 reads CASSQTGQGAYEQYF. The CDR3 coding sequence is TGTGCCAGTAGCCAAACGGGACAGGGAGCCTACGAGCAGTACTTC.

This chain uses TRBV7-9 with TRBJ1-5; no definite D call. Germline V CDR1 and CDR2: SEHNR, FQNEAQ (reference sequence). This CDR3 is built from 13 residues. Trimming shortened V by 3 bases and J by 6 bases, and 9 bases separated the two germline ends. The CDR3 coding sequence is TGTGCCAGCAGCTTCTCGACAAGTCAGCCCCAGCATTTT. It translates to CASSFSTSQPQHF.

This chain uses TRBV30 with TRBJ1-1, with D perhaps matching TRBD1 (6 bases). There are 14 residues in the CDR3. CDR1 and CDR2 from the germline V gene are GTSNPN and SVGIG (reference sequence). The germline V and J ends were trimmed by 6 bases and 1 base, with 15 bases remaining between them. In DNA form, the CDR3 reads TGTGCCTGCCTTTTGAGGGGGTGGAACACTGAAGCTTTCTTT. Protein sequence: CACLLRGWNTEAFF. Combining the CDR3 with reference TRBV30 and TRBJ1-1 gives the whole variable domain SQTIHQWPATLVQPVGSPLSLECTVEGTSNPNLYWYRQAAGRGLQLLFYSVGIGQISSEVPQNLSASRPQDRQFILSSKKLLLSDSGFYLCACLLRGWNTEAFFGQGTRLTVV.

The genes are TRBV27 and TRBJ1-1; D is uncertain. Germline loops: CDR1 MNHEY, CDR2 SMNVEV (reference sequence). V lost 6 bases and J lost 7, with 12 bases in between. The CDR3 length is 12 residues. CDR3 sequence: CASSPLGLEAFF. CDR3 nucleotides: TGTGCCAGCAGCCCCCTTGGGCTTGAAGCTTTCTTT.

The gene calls are TRBV29-1 and TRBJ1-1, with 9 bases fitting TRBD1. The V gene's germline CDR1 is SQVTM and CDR2 ANQGSEA. The CDR3 is 19 residues long. The trim removed 0 bases at V and 0 bases at J, leaving 14 bases unmatched. The CDR3, as DNA: TGCAGCGTTGAAGATCGTCGGGGGACAGGGCTTGGAATGAACACTGAAGCTTTCTTT. It translates to CSVEDRRGTGLGMNTEAFF.

J is TRBJ2-1 and V is TRBV30, with 7 bases matching TRBD1. Germline-derived CDR1 and CDR2 are GTSNPN and SVGIG (reference sequence). J lost 8 bases, V lost 1 base, and 2 bases had no gene match. This CDR3 is 12 amino acids long. The CDR3 spells CAWSATGYEQFF. CDR3 sequence (DNA): TGTGCCTGGAGTGCGACAGGGTATGAGCAGTTCTTC.

The CDR3 is CASRGTSGRNEQFF. CDR3 nucleotides: TGTGCCAGCAGGGGGACTAGCGGGAGGAATGAGCAGTTCTTC. This chain connects TRBV7-9 to TRBJ2-1, with 15 bases fitting TRBD2. The germline V gene has CDR1 SEHNR and CDR2 FQNEAQ (reference sequence). The CDR3 has 14 amino acids. Trimming cost V 6 bases and J 7 bases; bases outside gene matches: 1.

The chain joins TRBV19 to TRBJ1-3; perhaps TRBD1 as D (5 bases). Deletions cut 2 bases from V and 2 bases from J, with 10 bases between. Germline CDR1 is LNHDA and CDR2 is SQIVND (reference sequence). The CDR3 has 15 residues. As DNA, the CDR3 is TGTGCCAGTAGTATACAGGGCAGGGCTGGAAACACCATATATTTT. This codes for CASSIQGRAGNTIYF. Full variable domain (remainder filled in from reference TRBV19 and TRBJ1-3): DGGITQSPKYLFRKEGQNVTLSCEQNLNHDAMYWYRQDPGQGLRLIYYSQIVNDFQKGDIAEGYSVSREKKESFPLTVTSAQKNPTAFYLCASSIQGRAGNTIYFGEGSWLTVV.

J is TRBJ2-7 and V is TRBV5-1, with D tentatively TRBD2 (5 bases). Trimming removed 0 bases at V and 6 bases at J, with 13 bases between. The CDR3 runs to 14 residues. Germline-derived CDR1 and CDR2 are SGHRS and YFSETQ. CDR3 sequence: CASSLEAPGSEQYF. The CDR3 DNA reads TGCGCCAGCAGCTTGGAGGCCCCGGGGTCCGAGCAGTACTTC.

This sequence joins TRBV5-1 and TRBJ1-2; 10 bases are shared with TRBD1. J gave up 4 bases and V 4 bases, and 7 bases lay outside the gene matches. The germline V gene encodes CDR1 SGHRS and CDR2 YFSETQ. The CDR3 is 15 amino acids. The CDR3 sequence is CASSPQTGGGYGYTF. CDR3 coding DNA: TGCGCCAGCAGCCCACAGACAGGGGGCGGCTATGGCTACACCTTC. Combining the CDR3 with reference TRBV5-1 and TRBJ1-2 gives the whole variable domain KAGVTQTPRYLIKTRGQQVTLSCSPISGHRSVSWYQQTPGQGLQFLFEYFSETQRNKGNFPGRFSGRQFSNSRSEMNVSTLELGDSALYLCASSPQTGGGYGYTFGSGTRLTVV.

V usage is TRBV19 and J usage is TRBJ1-2; 9 bases are a match to TRBD1. CDR3 length: 16 amino acids. Per the germline V gene, CDR1 is LNHDA and CDR2 is SQIVND (reference sequence). V dropped 5 bases and J dropped 0; count of bases not matched to a gene: 7. CDR3 loop: CASSPLGQGANYGYTF. The CDR3 nucleotides read TGTGCCAGTAGTCCCCTGGGACAGGGAGCTAACTATGGCTACACCTTC.

J is TRBJ1-2 and V is TRBV6-1; D uncertain. Germline assignment: CDR1 MNHNS and CDR2 SASEGT. Trimming left V 1 base short and J 3 bases short, with 15 bases between. This CDR3 comprises 16 residues. The CDR3 coding sequence is TGTGCCAGCAGTGAAGTGTACGGGAAGAAGGACTATGGCTACACCTTC. Encoded protein: CASSEVYGKKDYGYTF.

This sequence joins TRBV28 and TRBJ2-4; D may be TRBD2 (5 bases). Germline V gene sequence: CDR1 MDHEN, CDR2 SYDVKM. CDR3 length: 14 amino acids. V lost 4 bases and J 5 bases, leaving 12 bases between the germline ends. CDR3 DNA sequence: TGTGCCAGCAGTTACTACCGAGGGCAAAACATTCAGTACTTC. This sequence encodes CASSYYRGQNIQYF.

The V gene is TRBV18, the J gene TRBJ2-2, with D perhaps TRBD1 (5 bases). V was pared by 1 base and J by 4 bases, with 13 bases between. The germline V gene encodes CDR1 KGHSH and CDR2 LQKENI. CDR3 length equals 16 residues. For the CDR3, the DNA is TGTGCCAGCTCACCACGGGGCTTTCGAACCACCGGGGAGCTGTTTTTT. Its protein product is CASSPRGFRTTGELFF.

The CDR3 DNA sequence: TGTGCCAGCAGCCAGGGGACAGGGGGTGGCGGCTACACCTTC. It codes for CASSQGTGGGGYTF. The chain couples TRBV3-1 (or the pseudogene TRBV3-2) to TRBJ1-2; 11 bases align to TRBD1. The CDR3 contains 14 residues. Germline-derived CDR1 and CDR2 are LGHDT and YNNKEL (reference sequence). Losses at the gene ends were 3 bases for V and 8 bases for J; bases not matched to a gene: 5.

The chain combines TRBV28 with TRBJ2-3; 7 bases fit TRBD2. This CDR3 contains 14 residues. The V and J ends lost 6 bases and 4 bases, in that order; junction bases with no gene match: 7. The germline gives CDR1 MDHEN, CDR2 SYDVKM. For the CDR3, the DNA is TGTGCCAGCAGGAAAGGCGGGAGCGCAGATACGCAGTATTTT. Translation gives CASRKGGSADTQYF.

The CDR3 is CAWSAGNEQFF. The CDR3 DNA follows: TGTGCCTGGAGTGCGGGGAATGAGCAGTTCTTC. The genes are TRBV30 and TRBJ2-1; D may be TRBD2 (5 bases). Trimming took 1 base from V and 7 from J, leaving 5 bases between them. Germline values: CDR1 GTSNPN, CDR2 SVGIG (reference sequence). The CDR3 has 11 residues. Based on the CDR3 plus reference TRBV30 and TRBJ2-1, the full variable domain is SQTIHQWPATLVQPVGSPLSLECTVEGTSNPNLYWYRQAAGRGLQLLFYSVGIGQISSEVPQNLSASRPQDRQFILSSKKLLLSDSGFYLCAWSAGNEQFFGPGTRLTVL.

This clone was seen only once. A read error may produce the germline difference seen at one junction end. This sequence joins TRBV7-3 and TRBJ2-3; 10 nucleotides line up with TRBD2. Germline-derived CDR1 and CDR2 are SGHTA and FQGTGA. The length of the CDR3 is 17 residues. The CDR3 nucleotides read TGTGCCAGCAGCCTAACCCGACTAGCGGGCACCACAGATACGCAGTATTTT. This codes for CASSLTRLAGTTDTQYF.

V usage is TRBV19 and J usage is TRBJ2-2, with TRBD2 as a possible D gene (5 bases). The germline V gene has CDR1 LNHDA and CDR2 SQIVND (reference sequence). CDR3 length: 16 residues. The V end was cut by 6 bases, the J end by 4 bases, with 18 bases between. CDR3 nucleotides: TGTGCCAGTAGCCCCGGACTGGGCTCCGGCACCGGGGAGCTGTTTTTT. Translated, it gives CASSPGLGSGTGELFF.

This chain connects TRBV30 to TRBJ1-1; perhaps TRBD1 as D (6 bases). Looked up from germline, CDR1 is GTSNPN and CDR2 is SVGIG (reference sequence). V lost 4 bases to trimming and J lost 2 bases, with 11 bases between them. The CDR3 sequence is 13 residues long. The CDR3 is CAWTGTTNTEAFF. CDR3 nucleotides: TGTGCCTGGACCGGGACAACAAACACTGAAGCTTTCTTT.

The chain links TRBV11-2 to TRBJ1-3, with D maybe TRBD1 (5 bases). Per the germline V gene, CDR1 is SGHAT and CDR2 is FQNNGV. This CDR3 has 15 amino acids. Trimming cost V 5 bases and J 8 bases, with 19 bases left between them. CDR3 amino acids: CASSILRVREDTIYF. The CDR3 coding sequence is TGTGCCAGCAGCATACTCAGGGTCCGAGAAGACACCATATATTTT.